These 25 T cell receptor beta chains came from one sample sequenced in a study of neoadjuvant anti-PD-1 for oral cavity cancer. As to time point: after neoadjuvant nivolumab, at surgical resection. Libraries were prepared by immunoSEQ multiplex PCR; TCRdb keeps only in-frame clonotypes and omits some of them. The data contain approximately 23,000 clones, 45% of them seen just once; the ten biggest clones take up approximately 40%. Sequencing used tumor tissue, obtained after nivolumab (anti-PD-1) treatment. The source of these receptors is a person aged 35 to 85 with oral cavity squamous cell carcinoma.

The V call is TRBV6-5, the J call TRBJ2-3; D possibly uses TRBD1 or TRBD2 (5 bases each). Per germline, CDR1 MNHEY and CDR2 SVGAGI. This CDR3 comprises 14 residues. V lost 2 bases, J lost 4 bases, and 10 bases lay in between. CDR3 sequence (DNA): TGTGCCAGCAGTTACGGGACCCGCGCAGATACGCAGTATTTT. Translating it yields CASSYGTRADTQYF.

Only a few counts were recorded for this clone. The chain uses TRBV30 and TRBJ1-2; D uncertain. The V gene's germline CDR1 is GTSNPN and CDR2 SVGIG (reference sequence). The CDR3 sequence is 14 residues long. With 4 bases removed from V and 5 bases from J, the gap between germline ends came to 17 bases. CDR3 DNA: TGTGCCTGGAAGGGTCGCCAAAGCGGTTATGGCTACACCTTC. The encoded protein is CAWKGRQSGYGYTF.

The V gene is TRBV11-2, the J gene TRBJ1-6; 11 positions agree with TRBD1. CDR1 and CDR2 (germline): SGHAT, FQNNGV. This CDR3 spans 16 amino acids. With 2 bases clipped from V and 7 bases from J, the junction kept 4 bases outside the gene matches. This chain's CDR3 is CASSLTGDRGNSPLHF. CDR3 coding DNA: TGTGCCAGCAGCTTAACGGGGGACAGGGGGAATTCACCCCTCCACTTT.

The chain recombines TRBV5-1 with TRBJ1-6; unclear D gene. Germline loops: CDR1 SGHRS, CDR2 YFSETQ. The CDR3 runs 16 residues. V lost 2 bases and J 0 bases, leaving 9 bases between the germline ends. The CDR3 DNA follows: TGCGCCAGCAGCTTTTCGGTCAGCTCCTATAATTCACCCCTCCACTTT. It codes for CASSFSVSSYNSPLHF.

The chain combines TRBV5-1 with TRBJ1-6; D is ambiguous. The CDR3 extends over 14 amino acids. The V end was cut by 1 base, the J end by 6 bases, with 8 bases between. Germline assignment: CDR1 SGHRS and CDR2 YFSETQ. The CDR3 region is CASSLPVANSPLHF. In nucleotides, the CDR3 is TGCGCCAGCAGCTTGCCCGTAGCTAATTCACCCCTCCACTTT.

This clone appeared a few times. The CDR3 reads CASSPRWEPVTEAFF. The CDR3 DNA follows: TGCGCCAGCAGTCCCCGGTGGGAACCAGTCACTGAAGCTTTCTTT. This chain connects TRBV5-1 to TRBJ1-1; D not resolved. Germline CDR1 reads SGHRS; CDR2 reads YFSETQ. This CDR3 is built from 15 residues. Trimming left V 5 bases short and J 4 bases short, with 18 bases between.

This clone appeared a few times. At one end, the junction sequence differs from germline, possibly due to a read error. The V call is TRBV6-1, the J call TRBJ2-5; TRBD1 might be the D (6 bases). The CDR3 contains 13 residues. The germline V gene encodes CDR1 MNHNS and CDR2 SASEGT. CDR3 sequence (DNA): TGTGCCATCAGTGGGGACAACCAAGAGACCCAGTACTTC. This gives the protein CAISGDNQETQYF.

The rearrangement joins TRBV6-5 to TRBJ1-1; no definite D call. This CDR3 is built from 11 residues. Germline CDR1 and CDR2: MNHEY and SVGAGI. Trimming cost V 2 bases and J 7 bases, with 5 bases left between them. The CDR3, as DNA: TGTGCCAGCAGTTACAGGAATGAAGCTTTCTTT. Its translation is CASSYRNEAFF.

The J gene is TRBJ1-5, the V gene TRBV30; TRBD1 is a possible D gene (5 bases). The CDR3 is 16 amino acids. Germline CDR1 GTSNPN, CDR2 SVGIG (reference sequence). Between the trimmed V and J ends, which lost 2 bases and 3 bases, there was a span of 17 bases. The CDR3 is CAWSPHRGLHNQPQHF. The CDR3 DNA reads TGTGCCTGGAGTCCCCACCGGGGCCTCCACAATCAGCCCCAGCATTTT. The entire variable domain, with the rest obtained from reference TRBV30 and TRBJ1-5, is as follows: SQTIHQWPATLVQPVGSPLSLECTVEGTSNPNLYWYRQAAGRGLQLLFYSVGIGQISSEVPQNLSASRPQDRQFILSSKKLLLSDSGFYLCAWSPHRGLHNQPQHFGDGTRLSIL.

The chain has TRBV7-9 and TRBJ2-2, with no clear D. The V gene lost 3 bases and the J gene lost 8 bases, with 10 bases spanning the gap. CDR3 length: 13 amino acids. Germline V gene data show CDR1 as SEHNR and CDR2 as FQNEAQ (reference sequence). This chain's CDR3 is CASSFTTIGELFF. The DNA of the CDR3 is TGTGCCAGCAGCTTCACAACCATAGGGGAGCTGTTTTTT.

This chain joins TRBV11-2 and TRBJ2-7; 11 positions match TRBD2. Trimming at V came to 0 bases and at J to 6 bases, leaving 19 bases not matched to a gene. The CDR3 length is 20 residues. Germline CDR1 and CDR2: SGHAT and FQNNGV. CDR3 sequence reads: CASSLDFAPLAGEAMGEQYF. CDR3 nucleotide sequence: TGTGCCAGCAGCTTAGATTTTGCCCCACTAGCGGGGGAAGCAATGGGCGAGCAGTACTTC.

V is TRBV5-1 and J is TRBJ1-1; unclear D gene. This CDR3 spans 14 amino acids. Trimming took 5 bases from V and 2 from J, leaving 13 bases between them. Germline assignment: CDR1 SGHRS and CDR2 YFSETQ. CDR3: CASRGLGDNTEAFF. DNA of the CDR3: TGCGCCAGCAGGGGGTTAGGAGATAACACTGAAGCTTTCTTT.

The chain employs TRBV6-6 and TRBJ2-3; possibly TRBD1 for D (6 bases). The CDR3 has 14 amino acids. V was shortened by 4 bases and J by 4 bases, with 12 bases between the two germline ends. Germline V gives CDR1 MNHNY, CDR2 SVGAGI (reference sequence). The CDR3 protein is CASSSTTGSDTQYF. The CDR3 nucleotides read TGTGCCAGCAGTTCGACGACAGGTTCAGATACGCAGTATTTT.

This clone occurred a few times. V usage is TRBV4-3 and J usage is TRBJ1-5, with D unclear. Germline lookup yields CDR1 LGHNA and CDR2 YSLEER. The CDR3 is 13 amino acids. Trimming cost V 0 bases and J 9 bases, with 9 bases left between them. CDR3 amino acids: CASSQDLGRPQHF. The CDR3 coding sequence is TGCGCCAGCAGCCAAGATCTAGGGCGGCCCCAGCATTTT.

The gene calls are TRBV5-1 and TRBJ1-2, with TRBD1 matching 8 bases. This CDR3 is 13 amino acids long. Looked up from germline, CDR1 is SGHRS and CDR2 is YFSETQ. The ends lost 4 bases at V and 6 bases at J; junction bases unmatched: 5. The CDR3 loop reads CASSAGTGHGYTF. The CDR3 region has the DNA TGCGCCAGCAGCGCCGGGACAGGTCATGGCTACACCTTC.

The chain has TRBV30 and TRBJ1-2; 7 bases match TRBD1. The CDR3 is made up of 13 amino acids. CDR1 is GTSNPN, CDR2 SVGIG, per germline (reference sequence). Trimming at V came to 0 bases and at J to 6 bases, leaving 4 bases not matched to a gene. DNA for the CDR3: TGTGCCTGGAGTGTGGCGAGGGGGCATGGCTACACCTTC. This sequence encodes CAWSVARGHGYTF.

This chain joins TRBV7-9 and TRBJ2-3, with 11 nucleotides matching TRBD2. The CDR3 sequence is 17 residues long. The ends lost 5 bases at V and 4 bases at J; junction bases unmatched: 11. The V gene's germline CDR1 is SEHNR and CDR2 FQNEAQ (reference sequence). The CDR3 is CASSLAFSGGAADTQYF. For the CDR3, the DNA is TGTGCCAGCAGCCTTGCCTTTAGCGGGGGGGCGGCAGATACGCAGTATTTT.

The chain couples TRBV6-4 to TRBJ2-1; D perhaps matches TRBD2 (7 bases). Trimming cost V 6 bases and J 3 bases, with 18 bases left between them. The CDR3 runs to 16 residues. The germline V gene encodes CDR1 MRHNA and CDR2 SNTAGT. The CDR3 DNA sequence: TGTGCCAGCAGGCTAAATGAGGGGGGGAACTACAATGAGCAGTTCTTC. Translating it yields CASRLNEGGNYNEQFF.

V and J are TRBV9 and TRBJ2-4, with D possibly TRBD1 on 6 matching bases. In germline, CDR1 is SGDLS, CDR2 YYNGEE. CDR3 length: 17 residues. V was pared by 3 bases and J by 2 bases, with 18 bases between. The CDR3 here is CASSDPIGGGTKNIQYF. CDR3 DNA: TGTGCCAGCAGCGATCCGATAGGGGGTGGGACCAAAAACATTCAGTACTTC.

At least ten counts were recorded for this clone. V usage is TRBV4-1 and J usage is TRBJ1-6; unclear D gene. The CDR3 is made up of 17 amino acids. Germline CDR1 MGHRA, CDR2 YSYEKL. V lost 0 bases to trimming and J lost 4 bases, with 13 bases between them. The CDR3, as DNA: TGCGCCAGCAGCCAAGATTTCACCGGCGGATATAATTCACCCCTCCACTTT. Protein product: CASSQDFTGGYNSPLHF.

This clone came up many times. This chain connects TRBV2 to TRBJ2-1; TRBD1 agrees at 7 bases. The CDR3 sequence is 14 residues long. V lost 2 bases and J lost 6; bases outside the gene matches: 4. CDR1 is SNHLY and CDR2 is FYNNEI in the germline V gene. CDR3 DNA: TGTGCCAGCAGTGAACGCCAGGGGGTCAATGAGCAGTTCTTC. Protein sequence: CASSERQGVNEQFF.

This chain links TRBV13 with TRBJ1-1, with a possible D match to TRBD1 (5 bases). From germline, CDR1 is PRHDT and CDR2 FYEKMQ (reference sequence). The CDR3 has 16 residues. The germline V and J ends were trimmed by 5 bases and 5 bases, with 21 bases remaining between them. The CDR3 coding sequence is TGTGCCAGCAGCAACCCTACTGACAGTGGGAGTACTGAAGCTTTCTTT. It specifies CASSNPTDSGSTEAFF.

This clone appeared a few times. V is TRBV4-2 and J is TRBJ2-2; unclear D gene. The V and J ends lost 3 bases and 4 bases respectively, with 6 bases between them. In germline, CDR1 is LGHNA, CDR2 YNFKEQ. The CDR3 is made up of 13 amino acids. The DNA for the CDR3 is TGTGCCAGCAGCCAGGATGGCACCGGGGAGCTGTTTTTT. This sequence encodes CASSQDGTGELFF.

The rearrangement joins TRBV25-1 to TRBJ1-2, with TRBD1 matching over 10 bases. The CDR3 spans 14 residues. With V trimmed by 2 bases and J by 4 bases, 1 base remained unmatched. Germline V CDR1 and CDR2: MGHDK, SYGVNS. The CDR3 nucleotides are TGTGCCAGCAGTGAAGACAGGGGGCCCTATGGCTACACCTTC. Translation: CASSEDRGPYGYTF.

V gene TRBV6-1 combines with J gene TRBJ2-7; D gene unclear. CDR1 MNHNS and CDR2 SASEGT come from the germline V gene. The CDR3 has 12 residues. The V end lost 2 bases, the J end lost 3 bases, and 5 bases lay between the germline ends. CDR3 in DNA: TGTGCCAGCAGTGAAAGTTTCTACGAGCAGTACTTC. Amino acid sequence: CASSESFYEQYF.